The next 29 T cell receptor beta chains were all read from a single sample in a study of T cell responses to AZD1222 COVID-19 vaccine. The repertoire was sequenced with immunoSEQ multiplex PCR; TCRdb's copy has only in-frame clones and lacks some. The profile shows 90,000 to 110,000 clones, 85% to 90% of them singletons. Sequenced material: peripheral blood, taken on day 0 of AZD1222 vaccination. The receptors come from an adult in good health.

The chain has TRBV30 and TRBJ1-1; 10 nucleotides match TRBD1. The length of the CDR3 is 15 residues. V dropped 6 bases and J dropped 0; count of bases not matched to a gene: 7. Germline CDR1 reads GTSNPN; CDR2 reads SVGIG (reference sequence). The CDR3 DNA is TGTGCCTGTCGGGACAGGGGAGTAATGAACACTGAAGCTTTCTTT. This translates into CACRDRGVMNTEAFF.

This chain joins TRBV11-2 and TRBJ2-5; TRBD2 is a possible D gene (5 bases). Germline V gene lookup returns CDR1 SGHAT and CDR2 FQNNGV. The CDR3 totals 11 residues. Trimming stripped 8 bases from V and 5 bases from J, with 9 bases between. The chain's CDR3 is CASGSWETQYF. In DNA, the CDR3 is TGTGCCAGCGGGAGTTGGGAGACCCAGTACTTC.

Only one count was recorded for this clone. The rearrangement links TRBV18 to TRBJ2-6; D ambiguous. The germline gives CDR1 KGHSH, CDR2 LQKENI. The CDR3 is made up of 15 amino acids. Trimming shortened V by 7 bases and J by 1 base, and 11 bases separated the two germline ends. The CDR3 loop is CASLSIGSGANVLTF. The CDR3 DNA follows: TGTGCCAGCTTATCTATAGGTTCTGGGGCCAACGTCCTGACTTTC.

V is TRBV7-9 and J is TRBJ2-7; TRBD2 agrees at 11 bases. CDR1 is SEHNR, CDR2 FQNEAQ, per germline (reference sequence). This CDR3 is 14 amino acids long. V gave up 6 bases and J gave up 4 bases; unmatched junction bases: 5. The CDR3 loop is CASRIAGGTYEQYF. The DNA of the CDR3 is TGTGCCAGCAGAATAGCGGGAGGGACTTACGAGCAGTACTTC.

The chain is built from TRBV7-3 and TRBJ2-7; 9 bases map to TRBD1. V gave up 2 bases and J gave up 3 bases; unmatched junction bases: 5. The CDR3 contains 15 residues. Germline assignment: CDR1 SGHTA and CDR2 FQGTGA. CDR3 loop: CASSLEGTGIYEQYF. Here the CDR3 DNA reads TGTGCCAGCAGCTTAGAAGGGACAGGGATCTACGAGCAGTACTTC. Variable domain in full (rest from reference TRBV7-3 and TRBJ2-7): GAGVSQTPSNKVTEKGKYVELRCDPISGHTALYWYRQSLGQGPEFLIYFQGTGAADDSGLPNDRFFAVRPEGSVSTLKIQRTERGDSAVYLCASSLEGTGIYEQYFGPGTRLTVT.

The chain recombines TRBV4-1 with TRBJ1-5, with D tentatively TRBD1 (6 bases). CDR3 length: 15 amino acids. Germline CDR1 and CDR2: MGHRA and YSYEKL. V lost 1 base, J lost 4 bases, and 11 bases lay in between. The CDR3 here is CASSQVRDKNQPQHF. CDR3 in DNA: TGCGCCAGCAGCCAAGTCCGGGACAAAAATCAGCCCCAGCATTTT.

This clone was found once. This chain connects TRBV29-1 to TRBJ2-7; no clear D. This CDR3 has 12 residues. The V gene lost 5 bases and the J gene lost 0 bases, with 8 bases spanning the gap. Germline CDR1 reads SQVTM; CDR2 reads ANQGSEA. CDR3: CSVTASSYEQYF. The CDR3, as DNA: TGCAGCGTTACTGCGAGCTCCTACGAGCAGTACTTC.

DNA for the CDR3: TGTGCCAGCAGCGTAAAAGGGGAAAACATTCAGTACTTC. Protein: CASSVKGENIQYF. The J gene is TRBJ2-4, the V gene TRBV7-3; D may be TRBD1 (5 bases). Trimming removed 5 bases from V and 5 bases from J, with 10 bases in between. Per the germline V gene, CDR1 is SGHTA and CDR2 is FQGTGA. This CDR3 has 13 amino acids.

This chain uses TRBV28 with TRBJ2-7, with D perhaps matching TRBD1 (6 bases). Germline V CDR1 and CDR2: MDHEN, SYDVKM. This CDR3 is built from 15 residues. The V gene lost 3 bases and the J gene lost 3 bases, with 15 bases spanning the gap. Here the CDR3 reads CASSFRGTRVYEQYF. CDR3 DNA sequence: TGTGCCAGCAGTTTTAGGGGGACAAGGGTCTACGAGCAGTACTTC.

This clone was recorded once. V and J are TRBV12-3 or TRBV12-4 and TRBJ2-1, with D unresolved. This CDR3 has 11 amino acids. Trimming took 1 base from V and 11 from J, leaving 6 bases between them. The CDR3 nucleotides read TGTGCCAGCAGTTTAGGACGACAGCAGTTCTTC. Translating gives CASSLGRQQFF.

The rearrangement links TRBV14 to TRBJ1-2, with unresolved D. V was pared by 1 base and J by 5 bases, with 5 bases between. Germline V gene lookup returns CDR1 SGHDN and CDR2 FVKESK. This CDR3 has 12 amino acids. As DNA, the CDR3 is TGTGCCAGCAGCCAAGTTTGGTATGGCTACACCTTC. This gives the protein CASSQVWYGYTF.

This clone was counted between two and nine times. The chain is built from TRBV27 and TRBJ1-2, with D tentatively TRBD1 (5 bases). Germline V gives CDR1 MNHEY, CDR2 SMNVEV (reference sequence). There are 16 residues in the CDR3. V shed 4 bases and J shed 3 bases, with 18 bases lying between them. CDR3 in DNA: TGTGCCAGCAGTTACACAATCGGGACGGCCTACTATGGCTACACCTTC. Translated, it gives CASSYTIGTAYYGYTF.

This clone was observed a handful of times. The chain has TRBV5-6 and TRBJ1-2; TRBD1 might be the D (5 bases). This CDR3 has 14 amino acids. V lost 1 base and J 6 bases, leaving 13 bases between the germline ends. Germline loops: CDR1 SGHDT, CDR2 YYEEEE. The CDR3 loop is CASSLMGQGDGYTF. The CDR3 DNA is TGTGCCAGCAGCTTGATGGGGCAGGGCGATGGCTACACCTTC.

The chain is built from TRBV27 and TRBJ1-1; the D is unclear. V was pared by 1 base and J by 4 bases, with 7 bases between. The CDR3 length is 13 residues. Germline V gives CDR1 MNHEY, CDR2 SMNVEV (reference sequence). The CDR3 region has the DNA TGTGCCAGCAGTTTATTTGGTCGCACTGAAGCTTTCTTT. Translating gives CASSLFGRTEAFF.

The J gene is TRBJ1-6, the V gene TRBV10-1, with TRBD1 as a possible D gene (6 bases). This CDR3 has 15 residues. Germline V gene sequence: CDR1 WNHNN, CDR2 SYGVQD (reference sequence). The V end lost 0 bases, the J end lost 10 bases, and 13 bases lay between the germline ends. CDR3 nucleotide sequence: TGCGCCAGCAGTGAGTCGGGCAGGGGAGACTCACCCCTCCACTTT. It codes for CASSESGRGDSPLHF.

The V gene is TRBV5-1, the J gene TRBJ2-2; a possible D gene is TRBD2 (6 bases). The CDR3 runs to 17 residues. Trimming took 1 base from V and 1 from J, leaving 14 bases between them. Germline-derived CDR1 and CDR2 are SGHRS and YFSETQ. CDR3 sequence (DNA): TGCGCCAGCAGCTTGATTGACGGGACTCTGAACACCGGGGAGCTGTTTTTT. Its translation: CASSLIDGTLNTGELFF.

The chain combines TRBV7-8 with TRBJ2-1; perhaps TRBD1 as D (5 bases). This CDR3 spans 13 amino acids. V lost 5 bases, J lost 4 bases, and 9 bases lay in between. Germline CDR1 is SGHVS and CDR2 is FQNEAQ. The CDR3 sequence is CASSRGLYNEQFF. CDR3 bases: TGTGCCAGCAGCAGGGGTTTATACAATGAGCAGTTCTTC.

The V gene is TRBV2, the J gene TRBJ2-2, with unresolved D. Germline lookup yields CDR1 SNHLY and CDR2 FYNNEI. The CDR3 is 15 amino acids. The V end was cut by 0 bases, the J end by 1 base, with 6 bases between. CDR3 region: CASSEALRNTGELFF. CDR3 bases: TGTGCCAGCAGTGAAGCACTTCGGAACACCGGGGAGCTGTTTTTT.

The chain uses TRBV7-2 and TRBJ1-2; D ambiguous. This CDR3 comprises 14 residues. The germline CDR1 and CDR2 sequences are SGHTA and FQGNSA. The V gene lost 6 bases and the J gene lost 4 bases, with 15 bases spanning the gap. The CDR3 nucleotides are TGTGCCAGCAGTCTTACCGGGTCCCGCTATGGCTACACCTTC. Encoded protein: CASSLTGSRYGYTF.

This clone turned up a few times. The chain couples TRBV18 to TRBJ2-1, with D hard to call. V lost 6 bases and J lost 6, with 12 bases in between. Germline CDR1 is KGHSH and CDR2 is LQKENI. The CDR3 sequence is 13 residues long. The CDR3, as DNA: TGTGCCAGCTCCCCCAATGAGCTCAATGAGCAGTTCTTC. It translates to CASSPNELNEQFF. Full variable domain (outside the CDR3, taken from reference TRBV18 and TRBJ2-1): NAGVMQNPRHLVRRRGQEARLRCSPMKGHSHVYWYRQLPEEGLKFMVYLQKENIIDESGMPKERFSAEFPKEGPSILRIQQVVRGDSAAYFCASSPNELNEQFFGPGTRLTVL.

This clone was counted a single time. The V call is TRBV18, the J call TRBJ1-2; D gene unclear. The CDR3 spans 14 residues. Germline lookup yields CDR1 KGHSH and CDR2 LQKENI. Trimming removed 3 bases from V and 3 bases from J, with 11 bases in between. The CDR3 DNA sequence: TGTGCCAGCTCACCCGACACGTTCGACTATGGCTACACCTTC. Protein sequence: CASSPDTFDYGYTF.

CDR3 sequence (DNA): TGTGCCAGCAGTTTCCAGGAAGCTTTCTTT. This codes for CASSFQEAFF. The chain is built from TRBV12-3 or TRBV12-4 and TRBJ1-1; D is ambiguous. The CDR3 runs 10 residues. With 3 bases removed from V and 8 bases from J, the gap between germline ends came to 4 bases.

The CDR3 nucleotides read TGTGCCAGCACTTCCAGAGAAACGCAGTATTTT. This sequence encodes CASTSRETQYF. The rearrangement links TRBV12-3 or TRBV12-4 to TRBJ2-3, with no clear D. The ends were cut back, 7 bases at V and 9 bases at J, with 11 bases in the middle. The CDR3 runs 11 residues.

This chain joins TRBV9 and TRBJ2-1; TRBD2 matches 9 bases. Germline lookup yields CDR1 SGDLS and CDR2 YYNGEE. V dropped 3 bases and J dropped 2; count of bases not matched to a gene: 3. The CDR3 covers 15 residues. The CDR3 is CASSGIAGAYNEQFF. The CDR3 bases are TGTGCCAGCAGCGGGATAGCGGGGGCCTACAATGAGCAGTTCTTC.

This chain connects TRBV30 to TRBJ1-5; tentatively, D is TRBD1 (5 bases). CDR3 length: 13 residues. Germline CDR1 reads GTSNPN; CDR2 reads SVGIG (reference sequence). V lost 3 bases and J lost 7, with 13 bases in between. The CDR3 is CAWSGGSGQPQHF. DNA of the CDR3: TGTGCCTGGAGCGGGGGGTCAGGGCAGCCCCAGCATTTT.

The chain couples TRBV7-6 to TRBJ2-2; no clear D gene. CDR1 is SGHVS and CDR2 is FNYEAQ in the germline V gene. The CDR3 contains 16 residues. V lost 1 base to trimming and J lost 3 bases, with 12 bases between them. CDR3 in DNA: TGTGCCAGCAGCTTAGGTAGCTTCTCGTACACCGGGGAGCTGTTTTTT. Protein product: CASSLGSFSYTGELFF.

CDR3 loop: CASSEGRAKAGYGYTF. The CDR3 nucleotides read TGTGCCAGCAGCGAGGGGAGGGCCAAAGCGGGCTATGGCTACACCTTC. The genes are TRBV4-2 and TRBJ1-2; TRBD1 is a possible D gene (5 bases). The ends were cut back, 5 bases at V and 4 bases at J, with 20 bases in the middle. From germline, CDR1 is LGHNA and CDR2 YNFKEQ. The CDR3 runs to 16 residues.

This clone came up a few times. This chain uses TRBV10-1 with TRBJ1-5; TRBD1 matches at 9 bases. Germline V CDR1 and CDR2: WNHNN, SYGVQD (reference sequence). This CDR3 comprises 17 residues. With V trimmed by 7 bases and J by 1 base, 11 bases remained unmatched. This CDR3 reads CASMNWGTGKSNQPQHF. CDR3 sequence (DNA): TGCGCCAGCATGAACTGGGGGACAGGGAAGAGCAATCAGCCCCAGCATTTT.

The chain employs TRBV10-3 and TRBJ2-3; tentative D call: TRBD1 (5 bases). The CDR3 sequence is 15 residues long. Germline-derived CDR1 and CDR2 are ENHRY and SYGVKD. Trimming cost V 2 bases and J 1 base, with 10 bases left between them. The CDR3 DNA reads as TGTGCCATCAGTGAGAAGGGGTTAGGCACAGATACGCAGTATTTT. Amino acid sequence: CAISEKGLGTDTQYF.